This note documents a single TCR beta chain sequence. Its cognate antigen is unknown. V was trimmed by 3 bases and J by 2 bases, leaving 8 bases between them. The CDR3 is made up of 14 amino acids. The germline gives CDR1 SEHNR, CDR2 FQNEAQ (reference sequence). Libraries were prepared by immunoSEQ multiplex PCR; TCRdb keeps only in-frame clonotypes and omits some of them. Of 75,000 to 95,000 clones listed, around 92% were seen once; the top ten hold 0.45% to 0.65%. These data come from a study of OX40 agonist ivuxolimab in advanced cancers. Across the study: Treatment received earlier with anti-PD-1, anti-PD-L1 or anti-CTLA-4 agents was allowed, and 40% had some.

The study, taken as a whole, reports: The average count of expanded clones was higher among CD8+ T cells than among CD4+. Among the lowest peripheral clonal expansion occurred in 0.1-3.0 mg/kg partial responders.

Autoimmune disease history or systemic immunosuppression meant exclusion. This TCR came from an adult with an advanced solid tumor such as melanoma, head and neck, liver or kidney cancer. The sample was CD4+ or CD8+ T cells sorted from blood, taken in a trial of the OX40 agonist ivuxolimab. The J gene is TRBJ1-3, the V gene TRBV7-9; D is ambiguous. The CDR3: CASSFWGAGNTIYF. DNA for the CDR3: TGTGCCAGCAGCTTCTGGGGTGCTGGAAACACCATATATTTT.